This TCR beta chain was captured by sequencing in a study of blood T cell repertoires in COVID-19. The method was immunoSEQ multiplex PCR; TCRdb's version includes in-frame clones alone and lacks a portion of them. This sample has 110,000 to 150,000 clones, with 75% to 90% found just once. The CDR3 is 17 residues long. V lost 0 bases and J lost 2, with 15 bases in between. Germline V gene lookup returns CDR1 MNHEY and CDR2 SVGEGT. The chain couples TRBV6-2 or TRBV6-3 to TRBJ2-3, with D unclear. This sequence originates from a human donor in a cohort sampled during active COVID-19. Sequenced input: peripheral blood. CDR3 sequence reads: CASSYSRFRLDTDTQYF. The CDR3 DNA reads as TGTGCCAGCAGTTACTCGAGGTTTCGACTTGACACAGATACGCAGTATTTT.